Listed below are T cell receptor beta chains from one sample, sequenced in a study of cytomegalovirus exposure and HLA in healthy donors. The table came from immunoSEQ multiplex PCR; TCRdb's copy has only in-frame clones and leaves some out. The sample consists of 200,000 to 250,000 clones, over 75% of them appearing once. The sequencing sample was made of PBMCs. These receptors all stem from a woman aged 50 to 60 in good health and CMV-seropositive. CDR3s include the opening cysteine and the closing phenylalanine or tryptophan. Fields, in order: D gene, V gene, clone size, J gene, CDR3 length, CDR3 DNA, CDR3 protein. D genes are given only for firm matches. Clone size is shown for a subset of rows, as once, few, many or a class of expanded clone.

d_gene: TRBD1
v_gene: TRBV9
abundance: NA
j_gene: TRBJ2-2
len: 14
CDR3nt: TGTGCCAGCAGCGTGACAGGGTACACCGGGGAGCTGTTTTTT
CDR3aa: CASSVTGYTGELFF

d_gene: TRBD1
v_gene: TRBV7-2
abundance: NA
j_gene: TRBJ2-1
len: 16
CDR3nt: TGTGCCAGCAGCCCCAGGACAGGGAGCTCCTACAATGAGCAGTTCTTC
CDR3aa: CASSPRTGSSYNEQFF

d_gene: NA
v_gene: TRBV9
abundance: few
j_gene: TRBJ2-1
len: 15
CDR3nt: TGTGCCAGCAGCTTAAGGAGCAGCTCCTACAATGAGCAGTTCTTC
CDR3aa: CASSLRSSSYNEQFF

d_gene: NA
v_gene: TRBV2
abundance: NA
j_gene: TRBJ1-2
len: 11
CDR3nt: TGTGCCAGTCGGACAGACTATGGCTACACCTTC
CDR3aa: CASRTDYGYTF

d_gene: TRBD2
v_gene: TRBV6-5
abundance: NA
j_gene: TRBJ2-7
len: 14
CDR3nt: TGTGCCAGTGGCCCCGGCGGGGGGGGCTACGAGCAGTACTTC
CDR3aa: CASGPGGGGYEQYF

d_gene: TRBD1
v_gene: TRBV9
abundance: NA
j_gene: TRBJ1-5
len: 19
CDR3nt: TGTGCCAGCAGCGTAGTGGGAGGGACAGGGGGGAGATCGAATCAGCCCCAGCATTTT
CDR3aa: CASSVVGGTGGRSNQPQHF

d_gene: TRBD1
v_gene: TRBV11-2
abundance: NA
j_gene: TRBJ1-1
len: 15
CDR3nt: TGTGCCAGCAGCTTTTGGTCGGACAGGGACACTGAAGCTTTCTTT
CDR3aa: CASSFWSDRDTEAFF

d_gene: NA
v_gene: TRBV7-3
abundance: NA
j_gene: TRBJ2-3
len: 13
CDR3nt: TGTGCCAGCAGCCGACTCGACACAGATACGCAGTATTTT
CDR3aa: CASSRLDTDTQYF

d_gene: NA
v_gene: TRBV5-1
abundance: NA
j_gene: TRBJ2-1
len: 15
CDR3nt: TGCGCCAGCAGCATCAGCCCTATGACATACAATGAGCAGTTCTTC
CDR3aa: CASSISPMTYNEQFF

d_gene: NA
v_gene: TRBV7-2
abundance: NA
j_gene: TRBJ2-3
len: 13
CDR3nt: TGTGCCAGCAGCTTACAGGGCACAGATACGCAGTATTTT
CDR3aa: CASSLQGTDTQYF

d_gene: NA
v_gene: TRBV7-8
abundance: NA
j_gene: TRBJ1-1
len: 15
CDR3nt: TGTGCCAGCAGCGAAAGCCATAGCCGTTCAACTGAAGCTTTCTTT
CDR3aa: CASSESHSRSTEAFF

d_gene: TRBD2
v_gene: TRBV9
abundance: NA
j_gene: TRBJ2-5
len: 14
CDR3nt: TGTGCCAGCAGCGCAAGCGGGGGAACAGAGACCCAGTACTTC
CDR3aa: CASSASGGTETQYF

d_gene: NA
v_gene: TRBV18
abundance: NA
j_gene: TRBJ1-5
len: 17
CDR3nt: TGTGCCAGCTCACCTATAACTTTCCGCTCCTACAATCAGCCCCAGCATTTT
CDR3aa: CASSPITFRSYNQPQHF

d_gene: NA
v_gene: TRBV30
abundance: NA
j_gene: TRBJ1-2
len: 14
CDR3nt: TGTGCCTGGAGTGTACAGGCAGTTTCGTTTGGCTACACCTTC
CDR3aa: CAWSVQAVSFGYTF

d_gene: TRBD1
v_gene: TRBV28
abundance: NA
j_gene: TRBJ2-1
len: 16
CDR3nt: TGTGCCAGCAGTGTACCCGGACAGGGCACCTACAATGAGCAGTTCTTC
CDR3aa: CASSVPGQGTYNEQFF

d_gene: NA
v_gene: TRBV7-3
abundance: NA
j_gene: TRBJ2-1
len: 14
CDR3nt: TGTGCCAGCAGCGCCCCCGGCGGGGAAGCTGAGCAGTTCTTC
CDR3aa: CASSAPGGEAEQFF

d_gene: TRBD1
v_gene: TRBV18
abundance: NA
j_gene: TRBJ1-4
len: 15
CDR3nt: TGTGCCAGCTCACCCTGGACAGGGGGAAGAGAAAAACTGTTTTTT
CDR3aa: CASSPWTGGREKLFF

d_gene: NA
v_gene: TRBV7-3
abundance: NA
j_gene: TRBJ2-7
len: 12
CDR3nt: TGTGCCAGCAGCTCCCCCGCGGTCGAGCAGTACTTC
CDR3aa: CASSSPAVEQYF

d_gene: TRBD1
v_gene: TRBV5-1
abundance: NA
j_gene: TRBJ1-2
len: 16
CDR3nt: TGCGCCAGCAGCTTGGGGGGGACAGAGTCTTTATATGGCTACACCTTC
CDR3aa: CASSLGGTESLYGYTF

d_gene: NA
v_gene: TRBV28
abundance: NA
j_gene: TRBJ1-2
len: 13
CDR3nt: TGTGCCAGCAGGTACTCCGGCCAGGCGGGCTACACCTTC
CDR3aa: CASRYSGQAGYTF

d_gene: NA
v_gene: TRBV25-1
abundance: NA
j_gene: TRBJ1-3
len: 16
CDR3nt: TGTGCCAGCAGTGACGGTCCCCCGGTCTCTGGAAACACCATATATTTT
CDR3aa: CASSDGPPVSGNTIYF

d_gene: NA
v_gene: TRBV29-1
abundance: NA
j_gene: TRBJ1-2
len: 13
CDR3nt: TGCAGCGTTGCAACAGGCGGATACTATGGCTACACCTTC
CDR3aa: CSVATGGYYGYTF

d_gene: NA
v_gene: TRBV7-9
abundance: NA
j_gene: TRBJ1-4
len: 16
CDR3nt: TGTGCCAGCAACCCCCGTAGGGGGACAACTAATGAAAAACTGTTTTTT
CDR3aa: CASNPRRGTTNEKLFF

d_gene: NA
v_gene: TRBV5-6
abundance: NA
j_gene: TRBJ2-6
len: 15
CDR3nt: TGTGCCAGCAGCCTCCAGGGGTCCGGGGCCAACGTCCTGACTTTC
CDR3aa: CASSLQGSGANVLTF

d_gene: NA
v_gene: TRBV5-1
abundance: NA
j_gene: TRBJ1-5
len: 20
CDR3nt: TGCGCCAGCAGCCCCGGAGTTGTATTTGGGAGGGGCCCTAGCAATCAGCCCCAGCATTTT
CDR3aa: CASSPGVVFGRGPSNQPQHF

d_gene: TRBD1
v_gene: TRBV4-1
abundance: NA
j_gene: TRBJ2-7
len: 13
CDR3nt: TGCGCCAGCAGCCAAAACAGGGGATACGAGCAGTACTTC
CDR3aa: CASSQNRGYEQYF

d_gene: TRBD2
v_gene: TRBV6-6
abundance: once
j_gene: TRBJ2-3
len: 15
CDR3nt: TGTGCCAGCAGGTCCAGCGGGAAGAGCACAGATACGCAGTATTTT
CDR3aa: CASRSSGKSTDTQYF

d_gene: TRBD1
v_gene: TRBV7-2
abundance: NA
j_gene: TRBJ1-1
len: 16
CDR3nt: TGTGCCAGCAGCTTCGGACAGGGGGGCCGGAGGGTTGAAGCTTTCTTT
CDR3aa: CASSFGQGGRRVEAFF

d_gene: NA
v_gene: TRBV19
abundance: NA
j_gene: TRBJ1-2
len: 15
CDR3nt: TGTGCCAGCGGACCGGACGGGAGATCTAACTATGGCTACACCTTC
CDR3aa: CASGPDGRSNYGYTF

d_gene: TRBD2
v_gene: TRBV9
abundance: NA
j_gene: TRBJ2-5
len: 15
CDR3nt: TGTGCCAGCAGCGTAGGGGCGGGAGGGTTGGAGACCCAGTACTTC
CDR3aa: CASSVGAGGLETQYF

d_gene: NA
v_gene: TRBV10-1
abundance: NA
j_gene: TRBJ1-1
len: 12
CDR3nt: TGCGCCAGCAGTGGGCCGAACACTGAAGCTTTCTTT
CDR3aa: CASSGPNTEAFF

d_gene: NA
v_gene: TRBV4-1
abundance: NA
j_gene: TRBJ2-5
len: 14
CDR3nt: TGCGCCAGCAGCCATACAGCTGGCCAAGAGACCCAGTACTTC
CDR3aa: CASSHTAGQETQYF

d_gene: NA
v_gene: TRBV19
abundance: NA
j_gene: TRBJ1-2
len: 13
CDR3nt: TGTGCCAGTAGTATCAGGGGCGCCTATGGCTACACCTTC
CDR3aa: CASSIRGAYGYTF